A selection of T cell receptor beta chains follows, all from one sample in a study of blood T cell repertoires in COVID-19. Generated by immunoSEQ multiplex PCR, the TCRdb table keeps only in-frame clones and is missing some. The table lists approximately 54,000 clones, 80% to 90% of them singletons, with approximately 5.3% in the top ten. Input material: peripheral blood. The receptors derive from an older woman with acute or convalescent COVID-19. Each CDR3 is given with its conserved first and last residue. The D gene is left open where the match is weak. Clone size is not always given. Where it is, it says once, few, many or a class for expanded clones.

size	V	D	J	CDR3	DNA
-	TRBV7-2	TRBD2	TRBJ2-2	CASSLLSGIGELFF	TGTGCCAGCAGCTTGCTTAGCGGGATCGGGGAGCTGTTTTTT
-	TRBV6-5	TRBD2	TRBJ2-3	CASRLSSGRTDTQYF	TGTGCCAGCAGGCTTTCTAGCGGGCGCACAGATACGCAGTATTTT
-	TRBV28	TRBD1	TRBJ1-2	CASSQQGTSHWGYTF	TGTGCCAGCAGTCAACAGGGGACAAGCCATTGGGGCTACACCTTC
-	TRBV14	-	TRBJ1-1	CASSFTGTTEAFF	TGTGCCAGCAGCTTTACAGGGACCACTGAAGCTTTCTTT
-	TRBV5-6	-	TRBJ2-3	CASSLRSTDTQYF	TGTGCCAGCAGCTTGCGTAGCACAGATACGCAGTATTTT
-	TRBV6-5	TRBD1	TRBJ2-5	CASRGTGGRFGTQYF	TGTGCCAGCAGGGGGACAGGGGGGCGATTTGGGACCCAGTACTTC
-	TRBV6-5	-	TRBJ1-3	CASSMDSFSGNTIYF	TGTGCCAGCAGTATGGACAGCTTCTCTGGAAACACCATATATTTT
-	TRBV6-5	-	TRBJ1-2	CASVGRGNYGYTF	TGTGCCAGCGTTGGCAGGGGTAACTATGGCTACACCTTC
-	TRBV6-5	TRBD1	TRBJ2-7	CASRSTGMEQYF	TGTGCCAGCAGATCGACAGGGATGGAGCAGTACTTC
-	TRBV4-2	TRBD2	TRBJ2-1	CASSQDTSGSYNEQFF	TGTGCCAGCAGCCAAGATACTAGCGGATCCTACAATGAGCAGTTCTTC
-	TRBV30	-	TRBJ1-2	CAWSVQGPLGQPHGYTF	TGTGCCTGGAGTGTACAAGGCCCGCTTGGACAGCCACATGGCTACACCTTC
-	TRBV3-1/TRBV3-2	TRBD1	TRBJ1-4	CASSSGTGGEKLFF	TGTGCCAGCAGCTCCGGGACAGGGGGTGAAAAACTGTTTTTT
-	TRBV19	TRBD1	TRBJ2-7	CASKGVAGTGAEQYF	TGTGCCAGTAAGGGGGTGGCCGGGACAGGGGCCGAGCAGTACTTC
-	TRBV10-1	-	TRBJ1-6	CASSEWRTQSSYNSPLHF	TGCGCCAGCAGTGAGTGGCGGACACAAAGCTCCTATAATTCACCCCTCCACTTT
few	TRBV5-1	TRBD1	TRBJ1-5	CASSLEGGQLGPQHF	TGCGCCAGCAGCTTGGAGGGGGGACAGTTAGGGCCCCAGCATTTT
once	TRBV5-1	TRBD2	TRBJ2-7	CASGPAGVYEQYF	TGCGCCAGTGGGCCAGCGGGAGTATACGAGCAGTACTTC
-	TRBV5-4	-	TRBJ1-4	CASRVLGEEKLFF	TGTGCCAGCAGAGTCTTGGGAGAAGAAAAACTGTTTTTT